Below, 8 T cell receptor beta chains from the same sample are listed, as sequenced in a study of Tregs in tolerant kidney transplant recipients. Clones were read by immunoSEQ multiplex PCR, and TCRdb kept only the in-frame ones, dropping some. Here the sample spans about 83,000 clones, 95% to 98% being singletons. Sequencing was performed on CD4+ T cells from blood, taken before the transplant. The receptors stem from a human donor who received a combined kidney and bone marrow transplant.

J is TRBJ2-7 and V is TRBV6-5; possibly TRBD1 for D (5 bases). Trimming took 2 bases from V and 1 from J, leaving 12 bases between them. This CDR3 is 15 amino acids long. The germline V gene has CDR1 MNHEY and CDR2 SVGAGI. CDR3 protein: CASSYRQGRSYEQYF. CDR3 coding DNA: TGTGCCAGCAGTTACAGGCAGGGCCGATCCTACGAGCAGTACTTC.

The rearrangement joins TRBV11-3 to TRBJ1-3; D not certain. Germline CDR1 is SGHNT and CDR2 is YENEEA. The CDR3 is 17 amino acids. V was clipped by 1 base and J by 3 bases, with 16 bases between them. Here the CDR3 DNA reads TGTGCCAGCAGCTTAGTCGGCGGCCCTAACTTTGGAAACACCATATATTTT. It encodes CASSLVGGPNFGNTIYF.

The V gene is TRBV19, the J gene TRBJ2-7; 13 bases are shared with TRBD2. The CDR3 is 15 amino acids. The germline V gene has CDR1 LNHDA and CDR2 SQIVND (reference sequence). The V segment lost 6 bases and the J segment 1 base; nucleotides outside the gene matches: 3. In nucleotides, the CDR3 is TGTGCCAGTAGGCGGACTAGCGGGAGTTCCTACGAGCAGTACTTC. This sequence encodes CASRRTSGSSYEQYF.

J is TRBJ1-1 and V is TRBV2, with D tentatively TRBD1 (5 bases). CDR1 and CDR2 (germline): SNHLY, FYNNEI. The V and J ends lost 2 bases and 5 bases respectively, with 9 bases between them. The CDR3 runs to 13 residues. The CDR3 region is CASSEQGGTEAFF. CDR3 nucleotide sequence: TGTGCCAGCAGTGAACAGGGTGGGACTGAAGCTTTCTTT.

This rearrangement joins TRBV5-1 to TRBJ1-1; TRBD1 might be the D (6 bases). The germline CDR1 and CDR2 sequences are SGHRS and YFSETQ. V shed 4 bases and J shed 1 base, with 11 bases lying between them. The CDR3 consists of 14 residues. The CDR3 nucleotides read TGCGCCAGCAGCCGCCGGGGGGCGAACACTGAAGCTTTCTTT. Protein sequence: CASSRRGANTEAFF.

The CDR3 region has the DNA TGTGCCAGCAGCTTAGTGGACACCTATAATTCACCCCTCCACTTT. Its protein is CASSLVDTYNSPLHF. The chain recombines TRBV7-8 with TRBJ1-6, with D perhaps TRBD1 (5 bases). Germline V CDR1 and CDR2: SGHVS, FQNEAQ. The CDR3 has 15 amino acids. With 1 base removed from V and 2 bases from J, the gap between germline ends came to 6 bases.

The chain has TRBV6-5 and TRBJ2-7, with 7 bases lining up with TRBD2. CDR1 and CDR2 from the germline V gene are MNHEY and SVGAGI. V lost 8 bases to trimming and J lost 0 bases; unmatched junction nucleotides: 7. The CDR3 is made up of 14 amino acids. The CDR3 sequence: CASSRGGLSYEQYF. For the CDR3, the DNA is TGTGCCAGCTCGAGGGGAGGGCTCTCCTACGAGCAGTACTTC.

This chain links TRBV7-2 with TRBJ2-7; unclear D gene. V shed 5 bases and J shed 0 bases, with 11 bases lying between them. Germline CDR1 reads SGHTA; CDR2 reads FQGNSA. The CDR3 is made up of 14 amino acids. As DNA, the CDR3 is TGTGCCAGCAGCCCAGACTGGAGCTCCTACGAGCAGTACTTC. Its translation is CASSPDWSSYEQYF.